This passage covers 13 T cell receptor beta chains from one sample sequenced in a study of cytomegalovirus exposure and HLA in healthy donors. The study ran its PCR with 60 Vbeta and 13 Jbeta primers. TCRdb's copy holds only in-frame clones and misses some; the assay was immunoSEQ multiplex PCR. This table has 170,000 or so clones, around three quarters appearing once. The sequenced material came from PBMCs. The source is a woman aged 25 to 39 in good health and CMV-seronegative.

V gene TRBV21-1 combines with J gene TRBJ2-7; TRBD1, the D gene given by the table, was not confirmed from the DNA. TRBV21-1 is designated a pseudogene. The CDR3 contains 13 residues. In DNA form, the CDR3 reads TGTGCCAGCGATAAAGGGGTCCCCTACGAGCAGTACTTC. As protein: CASDKGVPYEQYF.

The chain is built from TRBV4-2 and TRBJ2-1, with a possible D match to TRBD2 (6 bases). The CDR3 has 17 residues. Per germline, CDR1 LGHNA and CDR2 YNFKEQ. V was pared by 3 bases and J by 8 bases, with 23 bases between. The CDR3 DNA follows: TGTGCCAGCAGCCACCCCAGGGAGGACTCCCCGTTCGATGAGCAGTTCTTC. It specifies CASSHPREDSPFDEQFF.

This clone was counted only a few times. The gene calls are TRBV7-3 and TRBJ2-1; TRBD1 matches 7 bases. The CDR3 is 14 residues long. In germline, CDR1 is SGHTA, CDR2 FQGTGA. The V gene end was trimmed by 6 bases and the J gene end by 10 bases; junction bases not matched to a gene: 12. The CDR3 DNA sequence: TGTGCCAGCAGACCTCCGGGACAGATTGTGGAGCAGTTCTTC. As protein: CASRPPGQIVEQFF. The full variable domain, completed using reference TRBV7-3 and TRBJ2-1, is GAGVSQTPSNKVTEKGKYVELRCDPISGHTALYWYRQSLGQGPEFLIYFQGTGAADDSGLPNDRFFAVRPEGSVSTLKIQRTERGDSAVYLCASRPPGQIVEQFFGPGTRLTVL.

V usage is TRBV7-9 and J usage is TRBJ2-1; the match to TRBD2 covers 13 bases. CDR3 length: 16 amino acids. Trimming removed 5 bases from V and 3 bases from J; junction bases left unmatched: 4. Germline CDR1 reads SEHNR; CDR2 reads FQNEAQ (reference sequence). The CDR3 here is CASSTRLAGGYNEQFF. The CDR3 DNA sequence: TGTGCCAGCAGCACGAGACTAGCGGGGGGCTACAATGAGCAGTTCTTC.

Concerning this clone itself: Germline and junction disagree at one end, which may indicate a read error. The chain employs TRBV2 and TRBJ2-7; 7 bases are shared with TRBD1. Germline V CDR1 and CDR2: SNHLY, FYNNEI. The CDR3 contains 15 residues. The CDR3, as DNA: TGTGCCAGCAGTCCGGGACAGATACGCTCCTACGAGCAGTGCTTC. Translated: CASSPGQIRSYEQCF.

This clone was detected only a few times. V usage is TRBV13 and J usage is TRBJ2-3, with 13 bases lining up with TRBD2. Per the germline V gene, CDR1 is PRHDT and CDR2 is FYEKMQ (reference sequence). This CDR3 has 17 residues. V lost 3 bases and J lost 2; bases outside the gene matches: 5. CDR3 protein: CASSFGTSGKTTDTQYF. DNA for the CDR3: TGTGCCAGCAGCTTTGGGACTAGCGGGAAGACCACAGATACGCAGTATTTT.

This clone was counted a single time. The rearrangement links TRBV5-6 to TRBJ1-1; 8 bases map to TRBD1. Germline assignment: CDR1 SGHDT and CDR2 YYEEEE. After removal of 3 bases from V and 0 bases from J, the junction contained 16 bases not matched to a gene. This CDR3 has 19 amino acids. CDR3 protein: CASSWEIDRGVGMNTEAFF. Written as DNA, the CDR3 is TGTGCCAGCAGCTGGGAGATTGACAGGGGAGTGGGTATGAACACTGAAGCTTTCTTT.

The chain uses TRBV5-1 and TRBJ2-3, with 9 bases identical to TRBD1. Germline loops: CDR1 SGHRS, CDR2 YFSETQ. The V gene end was trimmed by 4 bases and the J gene end by 15 bases; junction bases not matched to a gene: 18. The CDR3 has 15 residues. CDR3 protein: CASSPSRDRVYWGYF. CDR3 DNA: TGCGCCAGCAGCCCGTCCCGGGACAGGGTTTATTGGGGATATTTT.

This clone came up a few times. The chain links TRBV5-5 to TRBJ1-1; 8 bases align to TRBD1. V shed 1 base, J shed 6 bases, and the junction held 8 bases outside the gene matches. CDR1 is SGHKS and CDR2 is YYEKEE in the germline V gene (reference sequence). This CDR3 region has 15 residues. The CDR3 DNA reads TGTGCCAGCAGCTTGCATGTGACAGGGGTGTCTGAAGCTTTCTTT. Translation gives CASSLHVTGVSEAFF.

CDR3 coding DNA: TGTGCCAGCAGCCAAGTTAGGTCTAGCGGAGGCAACACAGATACGCAGTATTTT. It codes for CASSQVRSSGGNTDTQYF. V gene TRBV4-2 combines with J gene TRBJ2-3; the match to TRBD2 covers 7 bases. J lost 2 bases, V lost 1 base, and 12 bases had no gene match. The CDR3 spans 18 residues. Looked up from germline, CDR1 is LGHNA and CDR2 is YNFKEQ.

Points on this clone: The same CDR3 also results from other DNA sequences found in this sample. The chain carries TRBV4-1 and TRBJ1-2; no clear D. The length of the CDR3 is 15 residues. V gave up 1 base and J gave up 2 bases, with 11 bases separating them. Per the germline V gene, CDR1 is MGHRA and CDR2 is YSYEKL. The CDR3 protein is CASSQGYGENYGYTF. The CDR3 bases are TGCGCCAGCAGCCAAGGCTACGGGGAGAACTATGGCTACACCTTC.

The chain is built from TRBV6-5 and TRBJ2-2, with D possibly TRBD1 on 6 matching bases. There are 14 residues in the CDR3. The V end lost 4 bases, the J end lost 4 bases, and 10 bases lay between the germline ends. Germline CDR1 and CDR2: MNHEY and SVGAGI. The CDR3 sequence: CASSSQGSTGELFF. The CDR3 coding sequence is TGTGCCAGCAGTTCTCAGGGGAGCACCGGGGAGCTGTTTTTT.

This chain links TRBV9 with TRBJ2-2; 16 nucleotides align to TRBD2. This CDR3 is 22 amino acids long. From germline, CDR1 is SGDLS and CDR2 YYNGEE. Trimming at V came to 0 bases and at J to 2 bases, leaving 13 bases not matched to a gene. The CDR3 protein is CASSVVKPGLAGGTANTGELFF. Here the CDR3 DNA reads TGTGCCAGCAGCGTAGTTAAACCGGGACTAGCGGGAGGGACCGCTAACACCGGGGAGCTGTTTTTT.